This TCR beta chain was profiled in a study of blood T cells in healthy people across ages. A second PCR of 7 to 11 cycles used a sample-barcoded 5' primer and a J-beta primer mix. TCRdb reprocessed the 5' RACE reads via MiXCR and lists one record per CDR3 protein. Of around 1,000,000 distinct CDR3 sequences in the sample, about 25% were seen once. In this sample, this clonotype turned up once. CDR3 length: 13 residues. V lost 5 bases and J lost 8, with 10 bases in between. The germline gives CDR1 SEHNR, CDR2 FQNEAQ (reference sequence). The same sample was also used in a study of T cells of mothers and their children.

The rearrangement joins TRBV7-9 to TRBJ1-6; a weak D match, TRBD1 (6 bases). The specimen sequenced was blood. This receptor was taken from a girl aged 2 to 9 in good health. This CDR3 reads CASSDQGYSPLHF. For the CDR3, the DNA is TGTGCCAGCAGCGACCAGGGGTATTCACCCCTCCACTTT.